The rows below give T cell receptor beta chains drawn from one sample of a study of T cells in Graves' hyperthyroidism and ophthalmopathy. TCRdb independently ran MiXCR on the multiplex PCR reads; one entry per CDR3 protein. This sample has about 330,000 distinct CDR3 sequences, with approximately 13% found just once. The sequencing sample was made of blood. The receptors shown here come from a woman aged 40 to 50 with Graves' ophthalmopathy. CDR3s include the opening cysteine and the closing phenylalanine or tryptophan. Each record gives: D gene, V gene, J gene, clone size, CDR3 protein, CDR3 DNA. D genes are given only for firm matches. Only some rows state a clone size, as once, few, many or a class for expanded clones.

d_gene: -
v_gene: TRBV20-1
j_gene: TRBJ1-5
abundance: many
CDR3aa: CSARVEDSINQPQHF
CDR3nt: TGCAGTGCTAGAGTTGAGGACAGCATCAATCAGCCCCAGCATTTT

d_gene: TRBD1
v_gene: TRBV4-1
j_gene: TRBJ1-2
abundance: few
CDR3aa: CASSQDSLVGTGRRGGYTF
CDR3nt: TGCGCCAGCAGCCAAGATTCGCTTGTCGGGACAGGGCGACGTGGTGGCTACACCTTC

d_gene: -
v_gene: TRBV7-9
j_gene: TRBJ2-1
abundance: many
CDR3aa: CASSARLGYNEQFF
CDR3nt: TGTGCCAGCAGCGCTCGGTTAGGTTACAATGAGCAGTTCTTC

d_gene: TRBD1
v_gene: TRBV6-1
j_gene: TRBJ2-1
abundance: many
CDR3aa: CASTDRGRVGEQFF
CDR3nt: TGTGCCAGCACCGACAGGGGGCGAGTCGGTGAGCAGTTCTTC

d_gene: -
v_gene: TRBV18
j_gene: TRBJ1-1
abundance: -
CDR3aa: CASSLVGQLNENTEAFF
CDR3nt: TGTGCCAGCTCACTCGTTGGACAGCTGAACGAGAACACTGAAGCTTTCTTT

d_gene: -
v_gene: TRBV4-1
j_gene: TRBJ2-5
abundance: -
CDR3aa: CASSQGAWETQYF
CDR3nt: TGCGCCAGCAGCCAGGGGGCCTGGGAGACCCAGTACTTC

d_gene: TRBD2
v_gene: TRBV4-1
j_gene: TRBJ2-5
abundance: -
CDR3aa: CASSQGTSAETQYF
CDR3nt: TGCGCCAGCAGCCAGGGGACTAGCGCGGAGACCCAGTACTTC

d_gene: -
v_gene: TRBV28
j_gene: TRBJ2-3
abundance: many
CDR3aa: CASSLQGIGTDTQYF
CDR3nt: TGTGCCAGCAGTTTACAGGGGATTGGAACAGATACGCAGTATTTT

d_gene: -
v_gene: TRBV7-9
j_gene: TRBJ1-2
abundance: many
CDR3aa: CASSLEAGLYGYTF
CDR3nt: TGTGCCAGCAGCTTAGAAGCAGGGCTCTATGGCTACACCTTC

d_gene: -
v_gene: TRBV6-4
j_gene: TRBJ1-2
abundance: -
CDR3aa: CASREMWGPHYTF
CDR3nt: TGTGCCAGCAGAGAAATGTGGGGCCCCCACTACACCTTC

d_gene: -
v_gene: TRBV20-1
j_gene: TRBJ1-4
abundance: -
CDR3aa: CSALQGDGGSNEKLFF
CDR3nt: TGCAGTGCTCTTCAAGGGGACGGAGGTTCTAATGAAAAACTGTTTTTT

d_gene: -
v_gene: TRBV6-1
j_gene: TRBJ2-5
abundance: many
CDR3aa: CASSVRAGQGETQYF
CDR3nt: TGTGCCAGCAGTGTACGAGCGGGCCAGGGAGAGACCCAGTACTTC

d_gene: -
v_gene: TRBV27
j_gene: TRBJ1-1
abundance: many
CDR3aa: CASSFNSGAEAFF
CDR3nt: TGTGCCAGCAGTTTTAATTCTGGAGCTGAAGCTTTCTTT

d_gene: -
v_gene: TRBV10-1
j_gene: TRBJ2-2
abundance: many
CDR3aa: CASSDKRPYTGELFF
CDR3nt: TGCGCCAGCAGTGATAAGCGGCCTTACACCGGGGAGCTGTTTTTT

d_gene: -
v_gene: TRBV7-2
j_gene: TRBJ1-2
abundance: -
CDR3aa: CASTPQRDGYTF
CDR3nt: TGTGCCAGCACCCCTCAGAGGGATGGCTACACCTTC

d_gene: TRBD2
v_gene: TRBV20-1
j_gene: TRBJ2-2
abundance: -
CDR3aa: CSARVRSSGGTGELFF
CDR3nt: TGCAGTGCTAGAGTCCGTTCTAGCGGGGGCACCGGGGAGCTGTTTTTT

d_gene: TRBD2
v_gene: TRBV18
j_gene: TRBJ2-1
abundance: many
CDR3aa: CASSPRLADTYNEQFF
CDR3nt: TGTGCCAGCTCACCACGACTAGCCGATACCTACAATGAGCAGTTCTTC

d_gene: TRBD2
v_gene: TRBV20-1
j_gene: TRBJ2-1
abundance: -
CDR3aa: CSADSMGLGGHNEQFF
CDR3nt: TGCAGTGCCGACTCAATGGGACTAGGCGGGCACAATGAGCAGTTCTTC

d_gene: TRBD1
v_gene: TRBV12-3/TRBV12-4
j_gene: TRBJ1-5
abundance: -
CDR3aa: CASSLGGTGTNQPQHF
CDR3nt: TGTGCCAGCAGTTTAGGCGGGACAGGGACCAATCAGCCCCAGCATTTT

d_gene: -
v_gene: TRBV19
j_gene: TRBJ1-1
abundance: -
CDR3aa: CASSRTNLDSEAFF
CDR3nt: TGTGCCAGTAGTAGAACTAATTTGGACAGTGAAGCTTTCTTT

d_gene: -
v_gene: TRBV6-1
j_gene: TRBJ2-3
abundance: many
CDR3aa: CASTQVKVAGITDTQYF
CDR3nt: TGTGCCAGCACTCAAGTCAAAGTGGCAGGGATCACAGATACGCAGTATTTT

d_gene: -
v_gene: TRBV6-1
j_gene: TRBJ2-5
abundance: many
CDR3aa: CATRDTGRETQYF
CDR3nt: TGTGCCACCCGGGACACTGGACGGGAGACCCAGTACTTC

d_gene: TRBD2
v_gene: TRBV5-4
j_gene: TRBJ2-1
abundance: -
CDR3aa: CASASEGTSGYNEQFF
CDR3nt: TGTGCCAGCGCTTCCGAAGGGACTAGCGGTTACAATGAGCAGTTCTTC

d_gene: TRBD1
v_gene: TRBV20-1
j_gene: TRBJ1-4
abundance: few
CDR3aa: CSAQPPGQGLATNEKLFF
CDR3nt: TGCAGTGCTCAGCCGCCAGGACAGGGCCTTGCAACTAATGAAAAACTGTTTTTT

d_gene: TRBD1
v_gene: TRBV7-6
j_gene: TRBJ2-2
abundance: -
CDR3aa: CASSRGTGYTGELFF
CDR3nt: TGTGCCAGCAGCCGAGGGACAGGGTACACCGGGGAGCTGTTTTTT

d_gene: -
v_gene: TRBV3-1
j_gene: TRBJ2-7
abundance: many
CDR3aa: CASSPTGPYEQYF
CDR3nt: TGTGCCAGCAGCCCGACGGGTCCCTACGAGCAGTACTTC

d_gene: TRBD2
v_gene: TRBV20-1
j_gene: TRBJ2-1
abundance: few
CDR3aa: CSARDRARLAGTPIGNEQFF
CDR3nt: TGCAGTGCTAGAGATCGAGCGAGGCTAGCGGGGACACCCATAGGGAATGAGCAGTTCTTC

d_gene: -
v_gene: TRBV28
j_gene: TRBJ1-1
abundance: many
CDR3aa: CASSVAGHTEAFF
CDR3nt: TGTGCCAGCAGCGTGGCTGGACACACTGAAGCTTTCTTT

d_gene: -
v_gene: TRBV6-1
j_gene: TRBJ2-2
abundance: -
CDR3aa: CASTLVGANTGELFF
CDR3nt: TGTGCCAGCACTCTGGTCGGAGCGAACACCGGGGAGCTGTTTTTT

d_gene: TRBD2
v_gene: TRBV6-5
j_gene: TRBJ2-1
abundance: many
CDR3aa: CASSYEGSSGGNEQFF
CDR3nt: TGTGCCAGCAGTTACGAAGGGTCTAGCGGGGGCAATGAGCAGTTCTTC

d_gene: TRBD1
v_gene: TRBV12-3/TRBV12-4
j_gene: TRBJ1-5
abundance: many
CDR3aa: CASSPWTGGLSNQPQHF
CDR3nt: TGTGCCAGCAGTCCCTGGACAGGGGGCTTGAGCAATCAGCCCCAGCATTTT

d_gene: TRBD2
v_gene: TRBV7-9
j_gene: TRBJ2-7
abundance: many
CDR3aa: CASSLKLAGGYEQYF
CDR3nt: TGTGCCAGCAGCCTCAAACTAGCGGGGGGTTACGAGCAGTACTTC

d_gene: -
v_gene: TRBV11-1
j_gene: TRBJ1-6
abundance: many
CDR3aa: CASSFRTVWNSPLHF
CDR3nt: TGTGCCAGCAGCTTTCGGACAGTTTGGAATTCACCCCTCCACTTT

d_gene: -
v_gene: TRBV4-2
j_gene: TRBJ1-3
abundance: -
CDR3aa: CASSQDLPTSSGNTIYF
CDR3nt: TGTGCCAGCAGCCAAGATCTCCCAACATCCTCTGGAAACACCATATATTTT

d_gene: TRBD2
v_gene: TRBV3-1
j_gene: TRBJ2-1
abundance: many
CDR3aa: CASSPGGLAGEVQFF
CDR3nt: TGTGCCAGCAGCCCCGGGGGACTAGCGGGGGAGGTGCAGTTCTTC

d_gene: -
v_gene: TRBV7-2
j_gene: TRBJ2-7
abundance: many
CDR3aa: CASSFQGQGGREQYF
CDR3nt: TGTGCCAGCAGCTTCCAGGGGCAGGGCGGTAGGGAGCAGTACTTC

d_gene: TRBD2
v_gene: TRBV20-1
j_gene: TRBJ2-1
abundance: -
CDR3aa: CSARDPREGPETQFF
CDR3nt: TGCAGTGCTAGAGACCCGCGGGAGGGCCCTGAGACGCAGTTCTTC

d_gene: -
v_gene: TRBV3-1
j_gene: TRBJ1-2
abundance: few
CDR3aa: CASSQNPGVRLVGYTF
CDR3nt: TGTGCCAGCAGCCAAAACCCCGGTGTCAGGCTGGTCGGCTACACCTTC

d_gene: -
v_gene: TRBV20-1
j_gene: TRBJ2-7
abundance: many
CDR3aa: CSARGGLDYEQYF
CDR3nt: TGCAGTGCTAGAGGGGGGCTGGACTACGAGCAGTACTTC

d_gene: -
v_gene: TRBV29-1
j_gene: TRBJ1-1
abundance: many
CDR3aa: CSVGHTEAFF
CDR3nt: TGCAGCGTTGGACACACTGAAGCTTTCTTT

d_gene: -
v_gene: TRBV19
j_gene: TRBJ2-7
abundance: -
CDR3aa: CASSKGVPYEQYF
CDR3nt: TGTGCCAGTAGTAAGGGAGTCCCCTACGAGCAGTACTTC

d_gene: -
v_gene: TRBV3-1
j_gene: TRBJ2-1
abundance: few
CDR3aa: CASSQEAGDSYNEQFF
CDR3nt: TGTGCCAGCAGCCAAGAGGCAGGGGATTCTTACAATGAGCAGTTCTTC

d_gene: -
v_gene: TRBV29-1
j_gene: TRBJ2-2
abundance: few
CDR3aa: CSATRGEEAGELFF
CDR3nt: TGCAGCGCAACCCGGGGCGAAGAGGCCGGGGAGCTGTTTTTT

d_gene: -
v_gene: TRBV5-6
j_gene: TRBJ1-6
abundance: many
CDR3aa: CASSPGVVYNSPLHF
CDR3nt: TGTGCCAGCAGCCCAGGGGTCGTCTATAATTCACCCCTCCACTTT

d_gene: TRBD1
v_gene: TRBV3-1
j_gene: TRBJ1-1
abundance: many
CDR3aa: CASSHGRTGFFEAFF
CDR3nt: TGTGCCAGCAGCCACGGTCGGACAGGGTTTTTCGAAGCTTTCTTT

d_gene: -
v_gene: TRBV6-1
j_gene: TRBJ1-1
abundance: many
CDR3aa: CASSEAMGACTEAFF
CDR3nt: TGTGCCAGCAGTGAAGCGATGGGGGCCTGCACTGAAGCTTTCTTT

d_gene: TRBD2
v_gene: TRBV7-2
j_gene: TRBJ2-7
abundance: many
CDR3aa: CASSRLRTYSGRFYEQYF
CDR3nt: TGTGCCAGCAGCCGTCTTAGAACATATAGCGGGCGGTTCTACGAGCAGTACTTC

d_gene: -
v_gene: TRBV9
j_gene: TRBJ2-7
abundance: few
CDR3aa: CASSEGGAGYEQYF
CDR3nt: TGTGCCAGCAGCGAGGGGGGGGCCGGATACGAGCAGTACTTC

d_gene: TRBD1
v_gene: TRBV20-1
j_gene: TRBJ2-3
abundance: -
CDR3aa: CSARSAGTGKGSDTQYF
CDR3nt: TGCAGTGCTAGATCCGCTGGGACAGGGAAAGGTTCAGATACGCAGTATTTT

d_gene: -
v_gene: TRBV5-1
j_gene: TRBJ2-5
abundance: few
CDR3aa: CASSLQNSYQETQYF
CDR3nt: TGCGCCAGCAGCCTTCAGAATTCGTACCAAGAGACCCAGTACTTC

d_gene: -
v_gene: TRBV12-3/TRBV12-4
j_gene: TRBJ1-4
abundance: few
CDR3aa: CANSLRGSNEKLFF
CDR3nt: TGTGCCAACAGTTTAAGAGGGTCTAATGAAAAACTGTTTTTT

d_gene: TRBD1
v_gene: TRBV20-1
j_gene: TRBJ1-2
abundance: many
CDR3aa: CSAQTGAYGYTF
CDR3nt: TGCAGTGCTCAGACAGGGGCTTATGGCTACACCTTC

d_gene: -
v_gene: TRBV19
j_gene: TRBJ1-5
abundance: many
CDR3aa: CASRIDGSLGPQHF
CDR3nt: TGTGCCAGTAGAATAGACGGTTCCTTAGGGCCCCAGCATTTT